The 29 T cell receptor beta chains presented below share a single source sample, sequenced in a study of graft-versus-host responses after intestinal transplantation. For these TCRs, the target antigens are not known. Data came from immunoSEQ multiplex PCR; TCRdb stores just in-frame clones and leaves some out. Among 100,000 or so clones listed, approximately 90% were seen once. This sample comprised unstimulated CD4+ T cells sorted from spleen or lymph node cells, obtained before intestinal transplant. The receptors stem from a human donor who received an intestinal transplant.

The genes are TRBV5-1 and TRBJ2-2, with D possibly matching TRBD1 (6 bases). V was shortened by 1 base and J by 2 bases, with 9 bases between the two germline ends. This CDR3 is 15 amino acids long. Germline assignment: CDR1 SGHRS and CDR2 YFSETQ. The CDR3 DNA reads TGCGCCAGCAGCTTGACAGGGATCAACACCGGGGAGCTGTTTTTT. Translation gives CASSLTGINTGELFF.

The CDR3 protein is CAWKFGSSYEQYF. DNA for the CDR3: TGTGCCTGGAAGTTTGGGAGCTCCTACGAGCAGTACTTC. The J gene is TRBJ2-7, the V gene TRBV30; D possibly corresponds to TRBD2 (5 bases). Germline V CDR1 and CDR2: GTSNPN, SVGIG (reference sequence). The V gene lost 4 bases and the J gene lost 0 bases, with 10 bases spanning the gap. This CDR3 is 13 amino acids long.

The genes are TRBV4-1 and TRBJ1-2; no definite D call. Germline V CDR1 and CDR2: MGHRA, YSYEKL. V was clipped by 1 base and J by 4 bases, with 13 bases between them. The CDR3 is 15 residues long. This chain's CDR3 is CASSQGEQNAYGYTF. The CDR3 coding sequence is TGCGCCAGCAGCCAAGGGGAGCAGAACGCCTATGGCTACACCTTC.

The chain couples TRBV5-4 to TRBJ2-5, with D possibly matching TRBD2 (5 bases). This CDR3 has 18 residues. Germline V gene sequence: CDR1 SGHNT, CDR2 YYREEE (reference sequence). Trimming removed 0 bases from V and 4 bases from J, with 22 bases in between. The CDR3, as DNA: TGTGCCAGCAGCTTGGCCGGGGTCAGACAATTGGGTATAGAGACCCAGTACTTC. As protein: CASSLAGVRQLGIETQYF.

DNA of the CDR3: TGTGCCAGCAGCTGGGACACCCAAGAGACCCAGTACTTC. It encodes CASSWDTQETQYF. The chain uses TRBV5-6 and TRBJ2-5, with D perhaps matching TRBD1 (6 bases). Per germline, CDR1 SGHDT and CDR2 YYEEEE. Trimming took 3 bases from V and 1 from J, leaving 7 bases between them. The CDR3 length is 13 residues.

This clone showed up just once. This sequence joins TRBV5-1 and TRBJ2-6; D call uncertain. Trimming removed 0 bases at V and 0 bases at J, with 7 bases between. The CDR3 totals 16 residues. Per the germline V gene, CDR1 is SGHRS and CDR2 is YFSETQ. The DNA of the CDR3 is TGCGCCAGCAGCTTGGTGTCCAGCTCTGGGGCCAACGTCCTGACTTTC. Its translation is CASSLVSSSGANVLTF.

This clone has a handful of counts. This sequence joins TRBV6-1 and TRBJ1-4; D is possibly TRBD1 (5 bases). The CDR3 contains 13 residues. Germline V gene sequence: CDR1 MNHNS, CDR2 SASEGT. V lost 8 bases to trimming and J lost 10 bases, with 17 bases between them. DNA for the CDR3: TGTGCCAGCGAAGACAGCTATCCCGGAAAACTGTTTTTT. Translation: CASEDSYPGKLFF.

The chain combines TRBV5-6 with TRBJ2-5, with D possibly TRBD1 on 5 matching bases. V was trimmed by 0 bases and J by 7 bases, leaving 13 bases between them. Germline values: CDR1 SGHDT, CDR2 YYEEEE. This CDR3 contains 14 residues. In nucleotides, the CDR3 is TGTGCCAGCAGCTTGGCCTACAGGTCTGGGACCCAGTACTTC. Amino acid sequence: CASSLAYRSGTQYF.

The J gene is TRBJ2-1, the V gene TRBV29-1; 11 bases are a match to TRBD2. Trimming took 4 bases from V and 7 from J; bases not matched to a gene: 6. The CDR3 loop spans 14 amino acids. Germline CDR1 SQVTM, CDR2 ANQGSEA. The CDR3 nucleotides are TGCAGCGTTGTGACTAGCGGGAAAGGGAATGAGCAGTTCTTC. Translated: CSVVTSGKGNEQFF.

This chain joins TRBV5-1 and TRBJ1-6; 9 bases are a match to TRBD1. CDR1 SGHRS and CDR2 YFSETQ come from the germline V gene. This CDR3 has 21 amino acids. V was pared by 4 bases and J by 0 bases, with 17 bases of the junction left unmatched. The CDR3 sequence is CASSAEGTGIRSSSYNSPLHF. CDR3 DNA sequence: TGCGCCAGCAGCGCGGAGGGGACAGGGATACGGTCAAGCTCCTATAATTCACCCCTCCACTTT.

V is TRBV6-5 and J is TRBJ1-6, with D unclear. Deletions cut 3 bases from V and 7 bases from J, with 16 bases between. The CDR3 sequence is 16 residues long. Germline lookup yields CDR1 MNHEY and CDR2 SVGAGI. CDR3 sequence (DNA): TGTGCCAGCAGTTATGGTCCGGGGTCGAGCAATTCACCCCTCCACTTT. Amino acids: CASSYGPGSSNSPLHF.

The chain is built from TRBV4-1 and TRBJ2-1, with a possible D match to TRBD2 (6 bases). CDR1 MGHRA and CDR2 YSYEKL come from the germline V gene. The CDR3 runs 19 residues. Trimming took 0 bases from V and 5 from J, leaving 23 bases between them. The CDR3 DNA reads as TGCGCCAGCAGCCAAGATCCACATGTGGCGGGGCGCCGAAACAATGAGCAGTTCTTC. Translation: CASSQDPHVAGRRNNEQFF.

The V gene is TRBV7-9, the J gene TRBJ2-7; a possible D gene is TRBD1 (6 bases). CDR1 and CDR2 from the germline V gene are SEHNR and FQNEAQ (reference sequence). The V end lost 1 base, the J end lost 2 bases, and 18 bases lay between the germline ends. CDR3 length equals 17 residues. The CDR3: CASSLEGRQVNTYEQYF. The CDR3 bases are TGTGCCAGCAGCTTAGAGGGACGACAGGTAAACACCTACGAGCAGTACTTC.

The V and J genes are TRBV9 and TRBJ2-3; 7 nucleotides align to TRBD2. This CDR3 has 16 residues. Losses at the gene ends were 0 bases for V and 4 bases for J; bases not matched to a gene: 8. Germline CDR1 SGDLS, CDR2 YYNGEE. The CDR3 sequence is CASSVDPAGRADTQYF. The CDR3 nucleotides read TGTGCCAGCAGCGTAGATCCAGCAGGGAGGGCAGATACGCAGTATTTT.

The chain links TRBV5-1 to TRBJ2-7, with 8 bases aligning to TRBD1. With 0 bases clipped from V and 3 bases from J, the junction kept 14 bases outside the gene matches. The CDR3 sequence is 18 residues long. Germline CDR1 and CDR2: SGHRS and YFSETQ. The CDR3 bases are TGCGCCAGCAGCTTGGCCCCTCTCCCGGCAGGGGGCTACTACGAGCAGTACTTC. This sequence encodes CASSLAPLPAGGYYEQYF. Full variable domain (remainder filled in from reference TRBV5-1 and TRBJ2-7): KAGVTQTPRYLIKTRGQQVTLSCSPISGHRSVSWYQQTPGQGLQFLFEYFSETQRNKGNFPGRFSGRQFSNSRSEMNVSTLELGDSALYLCASSLAPLPAGGYYEQYFGPGTRLTVT.

The chain recombines TRBV11-2 with TRBJ2-5; 11 positions match TRBD2. This CDR3 is built from 14 residues. V lost 3 bases and J lost 5; bases outside the gene matches: 2. Germline loops: CDR1 SGHAT, CDR2 FQNNGV. Here the CDR3 reads CASSFSGGAETQYF. As DNA, the CDR3 is TGTGCCAGCAGCTTTAGCGGGGGGGCGGAGACCCAGTACTTC.

This sequence joins TRBV6-5 and TRBJ2-1; perhaps TRBD2 as D (6 bases). This CDR3 region has 14 residues. Deletions cut 6 bases from V and 10 bases from J, with 19 bases between. The germline V gene encodes CDR1 MNHEY and CDR2 SVGAGI. CDR3 sequence reads: CASRYAPGTGEQFF. The CDR3, as DNA: TGTGCCAGCAGGTACGCCCCTGGGACTGGAGAGCAGTTCTTC.

This rearrangement joins TRBV4-1 to TRBJ1-2, with TRBD1 as a possible D gene (5 bases). Germline loops: CDR1 MGHRA, CDR2 YSYEKL. V was pared by 1 base and J by 5 bases, with 14 bases between. The CDR3 spans 15 residues. The chain's CDR3 is CASSQVGREEYGYTF. The CDR3 nucleotides read TGCGCCAGCAGCCAAGTTGGCAGGGAGGAATATGGCTACACCTTC.

The chain employs TRBV9 and TRBJ1-2; TRBD1 is a possible D gene (5 bases). V lost 2 bases to trimming and J lost 4 bases, with 12 bases between them. CDR1 and CDR2 from the germline V gene are SGDLS and YYNGEE. The CDR3 consists of 14 residues. DNA for the CDR3: TGTGCCAGCAGCGTCGGTGGGGGGAGCTATGGCTACACCTTC. Its protein is CASSVGGGSYGYTF.

The genes are TRBV14 and TRBJ2-3; the D is unclear. The CDR3 is 12 amino acids. V was trimmed by 2 bases and J by 4 bases, leaving 4 bases between them. CDR1 and CDR2 (germline): SGHDN, FVKESK. The DNA of the CDR3 is TGTGCCAGCAGCCAATCAGCAGATACGCAGTATTTT. It is translated as CASSQSADTQYF.

This rearrangement joins TRBV29-1 to TRBJ2-3; D gene unclear. Trimming cost V 6 bases and J 2 bases, with 9 bases left between them. There are 12 residues in the CDR3. Germline lookup yields CDR1 SQVTM and CDR2 ANQGSEA. The CDR3 region has the DNA TGCAGCGTGGCCCTTTCCACAGATACGCAGTATTTT. Translated: CSVALSTDTQYF.

The V and J genes are TRBV29-1 and TRBJ2-1, with TRBD2 matching 8 bases. This CDR3 is built from 14 residues. In germline, CDR1 is SQVTM, CDR2 ANQGSEA. The J segment lost 7 bases and the V segment lost 7 bases, leaving 12 bases of the junction unmatched. In nucleotides, the CDR3 is TGCAGCGCCTTACCGGGAGGGCCGGGTAATGAGCAGTTCTTC. This encodes CSALPGGPGNEQFF.

The chain employs TRBV5-6 and TRBJ1-4; weak D call: TRBD1 (5 bases). The CDR3 extends over 14 amino acids. The V end lost 0 bases, the J end lost 3 bases, and 6 bases lay between the germline ends. From germline, CDR1 is SGHDT and CDR2 YYEEEE. This chain's CDR3 is CASSLVGANEKLFF. Here the CDR3 DNA reads TGTGCCAGCAGCTTGGTAGGGGCTAATGAAAAACTGTTTTTT.

This chain joins TRBV2 and TRBJ1-2; 7 positions agree with TRBD1. CDR1 SNHLY and CDR2 FYNNEI come from the germline V gene. The V gene end was trimmed by 6 bases and the J gene end by 3 bases; junction bases not matched to a gene: 4. The CDR3 consists of 13 residues. CDR3 sequence (DNA): TGTGCCAGCAGGGCCGGGACAGACTATGGCTACACCTTC. It encodes CASRAGTDYGYTF.

The chain combines TRBV19 with TRBJ1-5; 8 bases line up with TRBD1. This CDR3 is 14 amino acids long. Germline V lookup: CDR1 LNHDA, CDR2 SQIVND (reference sequence). Germline trimming cut 6 bases from V and 5 bases from J; bases unmatched to any gene: 6. The CDR3 DNA is TGTGCCAGTAGAAGAGGACAGGGAGATCAGCCCCAGCATTTT. This translates into CASRRGQGDQPQHF.

The gene calls are TRBV18 and TRBJ2-7, with D perhaps matching TRBD1 (6 bases). Germline CDR1 is KGHSH and CDR2 is LQKENI. This CDR3 is built from 17 residues. V lost 3 bases and J lost 5, with 23 bases in between. CDR3 in amino acids: CASSPTAVYRENNEQYF. Written as DNA, the CDR3 is TGTGCCAGCTCACCCACAGCGGTATACAGGGAAAACAACGAGCAGTACTTC. The whole variable domain, filled in from reference TRBV18 and TRBJ2-7, reads NAGVMQNPRHLVRRRGQEARLRCSPMKGHSHVYWYRQLPEEGLKFMVYLQKENIIDESGMPKERFSAEFPKEGPSILRIQQVVRGDSAAYFCASSPTAVYRENNEQYFGPGTRLTVT.

The chain has TRBV27 and TRBJ1-2; D is unresolved. The V gene's germline CDR1 is MNHEY and CDR2 SMNVEV (reference sequence). This CDR3 comprises 16 residues. V lost 7 bases and J 8 bases, leaving 26 bases between the germline ends. CDR3 amino acids: CASTPSRGSQFWGYTF. CDR3 nucleotides: TGTGCCAGCACCCCAAGTAGAGGGTCCCAATTCTGGGGCTACACCTTC.

This rearrangement joins TRBV6-4 to TRBJ2-1; tentatively, D is TRBD1 (6 bases). The CDR3 loop spans 15 amino acids. The germline CDR1 and CDR2 sequences are MRHNA and SNTAGT. With 1 base removed from V and 6 bases from J, the gap between germline ends came to 13 bases. In DNA, the CDR3 is TGTGCCAGCAGTGACTTGGGGGCAACAGTCAATGAGCAGTTCTTC. Translation: CASSDLGATVNEQFF.

This clone was counted a few times. The chain links TRBV5-1 to TRBJ2-5; no clear D. CDR3 length: 13 amino acids. Germline V gene lookup returns CDR1 SGHRS and CDR2 YFSETQ. Trimming shortened V by 4 bases and J by 5 bases, and 12 bases separated the two germline ends. For the CDR3, the DNA is TGCGCCAGCAGCCTTCGGGTCGGGGAGACCCAGTACTTC. Translation gives CASSLRVGETQYF.